The sequence of this TCR beta chain was determined in a study of blood T cell repertoires in COVID-19. Overall study: PBMCs, B-cell-depleted T cells, or T cells provided the cDNA or gDNA that made up the material.

V shed 0 bases and J shed 1 base, with 9 bases lying between them. Germline V CDR1 and CDR2: LGHDT, YNNKEL (reference sequence). This CDR3 is built from 15 residues. Assay used: immunoSEQ multiplex PCR; TCRdb lists only in-frame clones, some missing. The table records some 390,000 clones, around 87% of them present only once. V usage is TRBV3-1 (or the pseudogene TRBV3-2) and J usage is TRBJ1-1; a weak D match, TRBD1 (5 bases). The TCR originated in a woman aged 60-70 years with COVID-19, enrolled during active disease. Material: peripheral blood. CDR3 in DNA: TGTGCCAGCAGCCAAGATCTTCAGGGGAACACTGAAGCTTTCTTT. Amino acid sequence: CASSQDLQGNTEAFF.